This entry concerns a single T cell receptor (beta chain). The antigen is unknown. With 60 Vbeta and 13 Jbeta primers, the PCR was carried out. Sequencing used immunoSEQ multiplex PCR; TCRdb keeps in-frame clones, though not all of them. The data hold approximately 130,000 clones, with 70% to 85% observed a single time. This record belongs to a study of cytomegalovirus exposure and HLA in healthy donors. Study in general: Inside one of the first data releases sat about 85 million unique TCRs taken from HLA-typed donors. Regarding the study as a whole: In a later analysis, at a false discovery rate of 0.05, approximately 15,000 TCR beta sequences matched HLA alleles.

V lost 9 bases and J 2 bases, leaving 17 bases between the germline ends. The CDR3 is 14 amino acids. Looked up from germline, CDR1 is SGHRS and CDR2 is YFSETQ. At sampling all donors were nominally healthy, likely with unrecorded immune exposures. Sequencing used PBMCs. The chain couples TRBV5-1 to TRBJ2-5; weak D call: TRBD2 (5 bases). The sequence was collected from a man between 50 and 59 years old in good health and CMV-seronegative. The CDR3 is CATAEIARQETQYF. The DNA for the CDR3 is TGCGCCACCGCGGAAATAGCGAGACAAGAGACCCAGTACTTC.